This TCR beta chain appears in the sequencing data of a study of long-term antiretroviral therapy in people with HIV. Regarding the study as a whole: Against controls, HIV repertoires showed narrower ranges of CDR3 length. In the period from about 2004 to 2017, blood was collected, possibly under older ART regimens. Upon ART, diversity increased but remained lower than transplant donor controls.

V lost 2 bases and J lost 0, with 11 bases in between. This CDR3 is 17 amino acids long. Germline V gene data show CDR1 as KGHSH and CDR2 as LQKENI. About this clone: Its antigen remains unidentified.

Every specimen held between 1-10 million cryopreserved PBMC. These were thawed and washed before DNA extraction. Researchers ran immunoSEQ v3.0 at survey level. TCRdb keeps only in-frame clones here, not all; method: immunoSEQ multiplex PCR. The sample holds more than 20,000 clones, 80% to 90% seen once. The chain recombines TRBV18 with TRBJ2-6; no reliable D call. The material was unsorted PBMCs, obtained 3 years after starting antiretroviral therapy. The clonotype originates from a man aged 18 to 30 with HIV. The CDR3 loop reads CASSPRIRDSGANVLTF. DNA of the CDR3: TGTGCCAGCTCACCAAGGATAAGGGACTCTGGGGCCAACGTCCTGACTTTC.